What follows are 30 T cell receptor beta chains derived from one specimen sequenced in a study of blood T cell repertoires in COVID-19. Sequencing used immunoSEQ multiplex PCR; TCRdb keeps in-frame clones, though not all of them. Among hundreds of thousands of clones, around nine tenths were seen once, and the ten largest hold around 2.5%. The sequenced sample consisted of PBMCs or T cells enriched from blood (not recorded which). These receptors came from a man aged 60 to 75 who had recovered from COVID-19.

This chain uses TRBV5-1 with TRBJ2-5; 9 bases match TRBD2. The CDR3 covers 15 residues. The trim removed 0 bases at V and 3 bases at J, leaving 3 bases unmatched. The germline CDR1 and CDR2 sequences are SGHRS and YFSETQ. The CDR3 DNA follows: TGCGCCAGCAGCTTGGCGGCGGGGGGGAAAGAGACCCAGTACTTC. Its protein product is CASSLAAGGKETQYF.

The sample holds one count of this clone. The rearrangement links TRBV4-2 to TRBJ1-1; TRBD1 matches at 7 bases. The CDR3 loop spans 17 amino acids. The trim removed 0 bases at V and 6 bases at J, leaving 13 bases unmatched. In germline, CDR1 is LGHNA, CDR2 YNFKEQ. The CDR3 loop reads CASSQDPAATGDPEAFF. The CDR3 DNA follows: TGTGCCAGCAGCCAAGACCCGGCGGCCACAGGGGACCCTGAAGCTTTCTTT.

V usage is TRBV29-1 and J usage is TRBJ2-2, with 15 bases that match TRBD2. The germline V gene encodes CDR1 SQVTM and CDR2 ANQGSEA. The junction had 8 bases not matched to a gene; V was cut back by 6 bases and J by 6 bases. This CDR3 is 16 amino acids long. The CDR3 sequence is CSVEAWTSGGAGELFF. The CDR3 region has the DNA TGCAGCGTAGAGGCTTGGACTAGCGGGGGGGCCGGGGAGCTGTTTTTT.

The genes are TRBV4-1 and TRBJ2-3; TRBD2 matches at 7 bases. Germline assignment: CDR1 MGHRA and CDR2 YSYEKL. This CDR3 is built from 18 residues. After removal of 4 bases from V and 2 bases from J, the junction contained 15 bases not matched to a gene. Written as DNA, the CDR3 is TGCGCCAGCAGCCTATCGGGGACTACGGGCGGGCACACAGATACGCAGTATTTT. It specifies CASSLSGTTGGHTDTQYF.

This clone appeared a single time. The genes are TRBV5-6 and TRBJ2-4; the match to TRBD2 covers 12 bases. The germline V gene has CDR1 SGHDT and CDR2 YYEEEE. CDR3 length equals 19 residues. With V trimmed by 2 bases and J by 6 bases, 15 bases remained unmatched. The CDR3 DNA reads as TGTGCCAGCAGCTTAAATCTTCGGGCTAGCGGGAGGGTGGGAAACATTCAGTACTTC. It specifies CASSLNLRASGRVGNIQYF. Complete variable domain (other parts from reference TRBV5-6 and TRBJ2-4): DAGVTQSPTHLIKTRGQQVTLRCSPKSGHDTVSWYQQALGQGPQFIFQYYEEEERQRGNFPDRFSGHQFPNYSSELNVNALLLGDSALYLCASSLNLRASGRVGNIQYFGAGTRLSVL.

This clone was seen a single time. V gene TRBV5-1 combines with J gene TRBJ1-4; no clear D. The germline V and J ends were trimmed by 1 base and 0 bases, with 7 bases remaining between them. The CDR3 loop spans 15 amino acids. Per the germline V gene, CDR1 is SGHRS and CDR2 is YFSETQ. In nucleotides, the CDR3 is TGCGCCAGCAGCTTGCTCGACTCAACTAATGAAAAACTGTTTTTT. Residues: CASSLLDSTNEKLFF.

The CDR3 protein is CASSAIGHFNEKLFF. The CDR3 nucleotides are TGTGCCAGCAGCGCGATCGGACACTTTAATGAAAAACTGTTTTTT. V gene TRBV9 combines with J gene TRBJ1-4; D might be TRBD1 (5 bases). V dropped 3 bases and J dropped 4 bases, with 13 bases sitting between them. CDR1 SGDLS and CDR2 YYNGEE come from the germline V gene. CDR3 size: 15 residues.

The chain joins TRBV18 to TRBJ2-7; a weak D match, TRBD1 (6 bases). This CDR3 is 14 amino acids long. The V end was cut by 6 bases, the J end by 4 bases, with 16 bases between. Germline V gene sequence: CDR1 KGHSH, CDR2 LQKENI. The CDR3 loop reads CASSGGTTLYEQYF. The CDR3 region has the DNA TGTGCCAGCTCTGGTGGGACAACGCTATACGAGCAGTACTTC.

The chain couples TRBV7-3 to TRBJ2-6; perhaps TRBD1 as D (6 bases). Germline V gives CDR1 SGHTA, CDR2 FQGTGA. This CDR3 is built from 16 residues. Trimming cost V 3 bases and J 2 bases, with 11 bases left between them. The DNA for the CDR3 is TGTGCCAGCAGCTTGGACAGCGTACCTGGGGCCAACGTCCTGACTTTC. This gives the protein CASSLDSVPGANVLTF.

The chain carries TRBV7-2 and TRBJ1-4; D perhaps matches TRBD1 (5 bases). This CDR3 has 15 residues. V shed 2 bases and J shed 7 bases, with 14 bases lying between them. Germline V gene sequence: CDR1 SGHTA, CDR2 FQGNSA. CDR3 nucleotide sequence: TGTGCCAGCAGCTTACTTCGTGGGGCGGCTGAAAAACTGTTTTTT. Protein product: CASSLLRGAAEKLFF.

The chain employs TRBV2 and TRBJ2-7; TRBD1 matches 8 bases. CDR3 length equals 14 residues. The V gene end was trimmed by 5 bases and the J gene end by 3 bases; junction bases not matched to a gene: 6. Germline V gene data show CDR1 as SNHLY and CDR2 as FYNNEI. The CDR3: CASSIDRGDYEQYF. As DNA, the CDR3 is TGTGCCAGCAGTATTGACAGGGGCGACTACGAGCAGTACTTC.

The rearrangement links TRBV5-5 to TRBJ2-7; the match to TRBD1 covers 8 bases. Trimming at V came to 4 bases and at J to 4 bases, leaving 10 bases not matched to a gene. The CDR3 sequence is 15 residues long. Germline lookup yields CDR1 SGHKS and CDR2 YYEKEE (reference sequence). CDR3 nucleotides: TGTGCCAGCAGCCATGCCCAGGGACAGGTTTACGAGCAGTACTTC. The encoded protein is CASSHAQGQVYEQYF.

The J gene is TRBJ1-1, the V gene TRBV18; a weak D match, TRBD1 (6 bases). The CDR3 sequence is 14 residues long. Germline V gene data show CDR1 as KGHSH and CDR2 as LQKENI. The V end lost 5 bases, the J end lost 1 base, and 11 bases lay between the germline ends. CDR3 loop: CASSSGQTNTEAFF. The CDR3 coding sequence is TGTGCCAGCTCAAGCGGACAGACGAACACTGAAGCTTTCTTT.

The V and J genes are TRBV6-5 and TRBJ2-7, with D possibly matching TRBD2 (6 bases). The CDR3 has 15 amino acids. Germline loops: CDR1 MNHEY, CDR2 SVGAGI. V gave up 5 bases and J gave up 3 bases, with 17 bases separating them. CDR3 nucleotide sequence: TGTGCCAGCAGTCGCAGGGACTCTGGGAACTACGAGCAGTACTTC. The encoded protein is CASSRRDSGNYEQYF.

This chain links TRBV2 with TRBJ1-1; 10 bases line up with TRBD1. CDR1 and CDR2 from the germline V gene are SNHLY and FYNNEI. The CDR3 sequence is 15 residues long. The V and J ends lost 4 bases and 6 bases, in that order; junction bases with no gene match: 8. The CDR3 spells CASSAGTGAGSEAFF. CDR3 bases: TGTGCCAGCAGTGCCGGGACAGGGGCAGGGTCTGAAGCTTTCTTT.

The V call is TRBV7-2, the J call TRBJ1-3; TRBD1 might be the D (6 bases). Trimming removed 5 bases from V and 3 bases from J, with 11 bases in between. CDR1 SGHTA and CDR2 FQGNSA come from the germline V gene. The CDR3 loop spans 14 amino acids. The DNA for the CDR3 is TGTGCCAGCAGCCCAACAGGGAGTGGAAACACCATATATTTT. It yields the protein CASSPTGSGNTIYF.

This rearrangement joins TRBV3-1 (or the pseudogene TRBV3-2) to TRBJ1-1; 8 bases are a match to TRBD1. The junction had 4 bases not matched to a gene; V was cut back by 4 bases and J by 0 bases. CDR1 is LGHDT, CDR2 YNNKEL, per germline (reference sequence). The CDR3 is made up of 15 amino acids. CDR3: CASSRTGGMNTEAFF. DNA for the CDR3: TGTGCCAGCAGCCGCACAGGGGGGATGAACACTGAAGCTTTCTTT.

This clone was seen just once. The chain links TRBV27 to TRBJ2-7, with 11 bases matching TRBD2. Germline loops: CDR1 MNHEY, CDR2 SMNVEV (reference sequence). The ends lost 6 bases at V and 4 bases at J; junction bases unmatched: 8. The CDR3 consists of 15 residues. CDR3 protein: CASSNRLAGLYEQYF. Here the CDR3 DNA reads TGTGCCAGCAGCAACCGACTAGCGGGACTATACGAGCAGTACTTC.

The chain joins TRBV3-1 (or the pseudogene TRBV3-2) to TRBJ1-1; D ambiguous. The CDR3 extends over 13 amino acids. The V gene lost 4 bases and the J gene lost 1 base, with 7 bases spanning the gap. CDR1 is LGHDT, CDR2 YNNKEL, per germline (reference sequence). CDR3 DNA: TGTGCCAGCAGCCTTGTTCAGAACACTGAAGCTTTCTTT. Its protein product is CASSLVQNTEAFF.

The count of this clone is one. The J gene is TRBJ1-3, the V gene TRBV30, with D unclear. Germline V CDR1 and CDR2: GTSNPN, SVGIG (reference sequence). The CDR3 sequence is 15 residues long. V dropped 4 bases and J dropped 0 bases, with 13 bases sitting between them. The CDR3 nucleotides are TGTGCCTGGAACTGGGGTGGAGGCTCTGGAAACACCATATATTTT. It codes for CAWNWGGGSGNTIYF. The full variable domain, its missing parts supplied by reference TRBV30 and TRBJ1-3, is SQTIHQWPATLVQPVGSPLSLECTVEGTSNPNLYWYRQAAGRGLQLLFYSVGIGQISSEVPQNLSASRPQDRQFILSSKKLLLSDSGFYLCAWNWGGGSGNTIYFGEGSWLTVV.

The gene calls are TRBV10-3 and TRBJ2-3; the match to TRBD1 covers 7 bases. The V gene's germline CDR1 is ENHRY and CDR2 SYGVKD. V lost 4 bases to trimming and J lost 5 bases; unmatched junction nucleotides: 6. The CDR3 runs 14 residues. CDR3 DNA sequence: TGTGCCATCAGTGGACAGGGATCCGTAGATACGCAGTATTTT. It is translated as CAISGQGSVDTQYF.

V gene TRBV7-3 combines with J gene TRBJ2-3; D is unresolved. The CDR3 has 13 amino acids. The V gene's germline CDR1 is SGHTA and CDR2 FQGTGA. V lost 5 bases and J lost 0, with 6 bases in between. CDR3 amino acids: CASSRLSTDTQYF. The CDR3, as DNA: TGTGCCAGCAGCCGACTTAGCACAGATACGCAGTATTTT.

The gene calls are TRBV18 and TRBJ1-6; 7 positions agree with TRBD1. The germline V gene encodes CDR1 KGHSH and CDR2 LQKENI. The V and J ends lost 3 bases and 0 bases, in that order; junction bases with no gene match: 8. The CDR3 length is 18 residues. The CDR3 loop reads CASSPIDRASSYNSPLHF. Written as DNA, the CDR3 is TGTGCCAGCTCACCCATCGACAGGGCGAGCTCCTATAATTCACCCCTCCACTTT.

The gene calls are TRBV4-1 and TRBJ2-7; D is perhaps TRBD1 (5 bases). CDR1 and CDR2 (germline): MGHRA, YSYEKL. There are 15 residues in the CDR3. Between the trimmed V and J ends, which lost 1 base and 2 bases, there was a span of 12 bases. CDR3 sequence (DNA): TGCGCCAGCAGCCAAGCGCAGGGAAGTCCCTACGAGCAGTACTTC. Translating it yields CASSQAQGSPYEQYF.

V is TRBV7-8 and J is TRBJ1-4; 9 positions agree with TRBD1. CDR1 SGHVS and CDR2 FQNEAQ come from the germline V gene. V trimming: 6 bases; J trimming: 10 bases; junction bases outside the gene matches: 9. This CDR3 has 14 residues. The CDR3 nucleotides read TGTGCCAGCAGTCTCCGGGACAGGGACTTAAAACTGTTTTTT. This sequence encodes CASSLRDRDLKLFF. Supplemented by reference TRBV7-8 and TRBJ1-4, the full variable domain reads GAGVSQSPRYKVAKRGQDVALRCDPISGHVSLFWYQQALGQGPEFLTYFQNEAQLDKSGLPSDRFFAERPEGSVSTLKIQRTQQEDSAVYLCASSLRDRDLKLFFGSGTQLSVL.

DNA for the CDR3: TGTGCCAGCAGGCTAGGTTATGGCTACACCTTC. Translation: CASRLGYGYTF. This chain joins TRBV2 and TRBJ1-2; no definite D call. The germline gives CDR1 SNHLY, CDR2 FYNNEI. The CDR3 is made up of 11 amino acids. V lost 6 bases and J 5 bases, leaving 7 bases between the germline ends.

The CDR3 loop reads CASTQKTGVTEAFF. CDR3 coding DNA: TGTGCCAGTACTCAGAAGACAGGGGTTACTGAAGCTTTCTTT. This chain connects TRBV19 to TRBJ1-1, with 8 bases lining up with TRBD1. The germline CDR1 and CDR2 sequences are LNHDA and SQIVND (reference sequence). The CDR3 has 14 amino acids. V shed 7 bases and J 5 bases; nucleotides not matched to a gene: 9.

V is TRBV28 and J is TRBJ2-1, with TRBD2 matching over 8 bases. CDR3 size: 16 residues. The ends lost 7 bases at V and 3 bases at J; junction bases unmatched: 11. The germline gives CDR1 MDHEN, CDR2 SYDVKM. Here the CDR3 reads CASITGGAGGYNEQFF. The CDR3 nucleotides read TGTGCCAGCATCACCGGGGGGGCGGGAGGCTACAATGAGCAGTTCTTC.

This clone was seen just once. The V and J genes are TRBV15 and TRBJ2-1; 9 bases match TRBD2. Losses at the gene ends were 3 bases for V and 5 bases for J; bases not matched to a gene: 11. The germline gives CDR1 LNHNV, CDR2 YYDKDF (reference sequence). The CDR3 runs to 17 residues. The CDR3 DNA reads TGTGCCACCAGCAGTATCTCCGCGGGGGGGCTTCACAATGAGCAGTTCTTC. It specifies CATSSISAGGLHNEQFF.

The chain links TRBV19 to TRBJ2-7, with D perhaps TRBD1 (7 bases). Trimming stripped 10 bases from V and 2 bases from J, with 21 bases between. This CDR3 comprises 15 residues. Germline CDR1 and CDR2: LNHDA and SQIVND (reference sequence). In DNA form, the CDR3 reads TGTGCCACGGGAGAAAGACAGGGCGTCGCCTACGAGCAGTACTTC. This gives the protein CATGERQGVAYEQYF. Supplemented by reference TRBV19 and TRBJ2-7, the full variable domain reads DGGITQSPKYLFRKEGQNVTLSCEQNLNHDAMYWYRQDPGQGLRLIYYSQIVNDFQKGDIAEGYSVSREKKESFPLTVTSAQKNPTAFYLCATGERQGVAYEQYFGPGTRLTVT.